The rows below give T cell receptor beta chains drawn from one sample of a study of patients and donors after allogeneic stem cell transplantation. MiXCR, run by TCRdb on the RT-PCR reads, gives a single entry per CDR3 protein. This repertoire shows roughly 880,000 distinct CDR3 sequences, roughly 18% found once; its top ten account for roughly 6%. Sequencing used blood, either unsorted or a sorted T cell fraction (not recorded which). All receptors derive from a human donor who was either an allogeneic HSCT recipient or a stem cell or donor lymphocyte infusion donor (not recorded which). It is not recorded whose cells these are; they may come from a transplant donor. The CDR3 runs from the conserved cysteine through the conserved F or W. D genes are given only for firm matches. Only part of the rows carry a size: once, few, many, or a class if the clone is expanded.

v_call	d_call	clone_size	j_call	cdr3_nt	cdr3_aa
TRBV29-1	.	few	TRBJ1-2	TGCAGCGTTGACCTGGTTGGCTATGGCTACACCTTC	CSVDLVGYGYTF
TRBV3-1	.	few	TRBJ2-7	TGTGCCAGCAGCCAGTGGACGGACGAGCAGTACTTC	CASSQWTDEQYF
TRBV5-1	TRBD1	.	TRBJ1-1	TGCGCCAGCAGCTGGGACAGGAGGACTGAAGCTTTCTTT	CASSWDRRTEAFF
TRBV6-1	.	.	TRBJ2-2	TGTGCCAGCAGTGAGTGGGACACCGGGGAGCTGTTTTTT	CASSEWDTGELFF
TRBV5-1	.	.	TRBJ1-3	TGCGCCAGCAGCCCCCTTCCCACAGTAAGCTCTGGAAACACCATATATTTT	CASSPLPTVSSGNTIYF
TRBV5-6	.	.	TRBJ2-6	TGTGCCAGCAGCTTCCCAGCTGGGGCCAACGTCCTGACTTTC	CASSFPAGANVLTF
TRBV9	.	few	TRBJ1-3	TGTGCCAGCAGCGCTAATGTAAACACCATATATTTT	CASSANVNTIYF
TRBV29-1	.	.	TRBJ2-1	TGCAGCGTTGACCGGTTGGAGCAGTTCTTC	CSVDRLEQFF
TRBV5-1	.	.	TRBJ2-3	TGCGCCAGCAGCTTGTCGTCCCGGAGTACGCAGTATTTT	CASSLSSRSTQYF
TRBV5-1	.	many	TRBJ1-1	TGCGCCAGCAGTCAAACCAGGGGCACTGAAGCTTTCTTT	CASSQTRGTEAFF
TRBV6-5	.	many	TRBJ2-7	TGTGCCAGCAGTTACTGGGGAGGGCAGTACTTC	CASSYWGGQYF
TRBV12-3/TRBV12-4	.	.	TRBJ1-2	TGTGCCAGCAGTATTAAGGCCGGGGGGGGCCCCTATGGCTACACCTTC	CASSIKAGGGPYGYTF
TRBV4-3	.	many	TRBJ1-2	TGCGCCAGCAGCCAAGCACCTACGGTAAACTATGGCTACACCTTC	CASSQAPTVNYGYTF
TRBV27	.	few	TRBJ2-7	TGTGCCAGCAGTTTAATGGGCAGGGACACCTACGAGCAGTACTTC	CASSLMGRDTYEQYF
TRBV7-2	TRBD2	few	TRBJ2-1	TGTGCCAGCAGCTTATGGCGGGGAGGGAATGAGCAGTTCTTC	CASSLWRGGNEQFF
TRBV20-1	.	few	TRBJ2-7	TGCAGTGGTAGCGCTAGCTCCTACGAGCAGTACTTC	CSGSASSYEQYF
TRBV12-3/TRBV12-4	.	few	TRBJ1-5	TGTGCCAGCAGTTTAGAAGGGGGAAGTTGGGGTCAGCCCCAGCATTTT	CASSLEGGSWGQPQHF
TRBV7-8	.	.	TRBJ1-3	TGTGCCAGCAGCTCCAGGGTGGACGGAAACACCATATATTTT	CASSSRVDGNTIYF
TRBV3-1	.	.	TRBJ2-5	TGTGCCAGCAGTCCTACGATCACAAGGACAGTCGGAGAGACCCAGTACTTC	CASSPTITRTVGETQYF
TRBV5-1	TRBD1	few	TRBJ2-7	TGCGCCAGCAGCCGTAACCGGGACAGGTCGGACGAGCAGTACTTC	CASSRNRDRSDEQYF
TRBV5-4	TRBD2	few	TRBJ2-2	TGTGCCAGTGCCGGGACTAGTAGTACCGGGGAGCTGTTTTTT	CASAGTSSTGELFF
TRBV5-5	.	.	TRBJ2-7	TGTGCCAGCAGCTTTATCGGGGGACGGAGCTCCTACGAGCAGTACTTC	CASSFIGGRSSYEQYF
TRBV7-2	TRBD1	.	TRBJ1-1	TGTGCCAGCAGACCCACAGGGGGAGGAACTGAAGCTTTCTTT	CASRPTGGGTEAFF